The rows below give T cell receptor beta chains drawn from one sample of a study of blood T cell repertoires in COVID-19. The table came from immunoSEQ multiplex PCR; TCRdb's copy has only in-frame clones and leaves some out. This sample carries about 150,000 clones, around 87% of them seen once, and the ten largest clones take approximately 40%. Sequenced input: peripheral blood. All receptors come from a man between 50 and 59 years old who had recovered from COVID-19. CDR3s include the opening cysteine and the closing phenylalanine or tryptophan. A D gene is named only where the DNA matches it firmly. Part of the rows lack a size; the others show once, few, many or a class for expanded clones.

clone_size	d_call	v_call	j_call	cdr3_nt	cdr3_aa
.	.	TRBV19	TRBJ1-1	TGTGCCAGTAGTTTCCCCCAGGGGCCCCGGAACACTGAAGCTTTCTTT	CASSFPQGPRNTEAFF
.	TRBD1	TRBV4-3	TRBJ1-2	TGCGCCAGCAGCCCACAGGGGTCTTATGGCTACACCTTC	CASSPQGSYGYTF
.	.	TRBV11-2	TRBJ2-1	TGTGCCAGCAGCTTTCAGGGACTCATAGCCTCCTACAATGAGCAGTTCTTC	CASSFQGLIASYNEQFF
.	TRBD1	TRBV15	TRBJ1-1	TGTGCCACCTCTACGTTGGGACAGGGGGGGAACACTGAAGCTTTCTTT	CATSTLGQGGNTEAFF
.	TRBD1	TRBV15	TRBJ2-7	TGTGCCACCAGCAGAGTCGCGGGACAGGGTTCCTACGAGCAGTACTTC	CATSRVAGQGSYEQYF
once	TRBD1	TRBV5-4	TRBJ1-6	TGTGCCAGCAGCTTGGTGGGGACAGGGAATAATTCACCCCTCCACTTT	CASSLVGTGNNSPLHF
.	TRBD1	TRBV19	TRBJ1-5	TGTGCCAGTGCCCCCACAGGGGGCGTTCAGCCCCAGCATTTT	CASAPTGGVQPQHF
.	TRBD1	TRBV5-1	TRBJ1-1	TGCGCCAGCAGCTGGAGCCCGGCAGGGGGTAACACTGAAGCTTTCTTT	CASSWSPAGGNTEAFF
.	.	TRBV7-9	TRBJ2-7	TGTGCCAGCAGCCTGGACAGCCTTGACGAGCAGTACTTC	CASSLDSLDEQYF
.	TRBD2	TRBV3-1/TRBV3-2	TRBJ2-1	TGTGCCAGCAGCCGCGGGCGGGGGGGCTACAATGAGCAGTTCTTC	CASSRGRGGYNEQFF
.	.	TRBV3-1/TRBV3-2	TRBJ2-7	TGTGCCAGCAGCCCGTACCGGGGTGACTACGAGCAGTACTTC	CASSPYRGDYEQYF
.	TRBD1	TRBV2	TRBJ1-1	TGTGCCAGCAGTGGGGACAGGGGCACTGAAGCTTTCTTT	CASSGDRGTEAFF
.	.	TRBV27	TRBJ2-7	TGTGCCTCCGGTCCAGGGGACTACGAGCAGTACTTC	CASGPGDYEQYF
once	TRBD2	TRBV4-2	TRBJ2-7	TGTGCCAGCAGCCCGTCGGGACTAGCGTCCTACGAGCAGTACTTC	CASSPSGLASYEQYF
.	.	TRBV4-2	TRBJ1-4	TGTGCCAGCGGGCCCGGTGGGGGCGCGACTAATGAAAAACTGTTTTTT	CASGPGGGATNEKLFF
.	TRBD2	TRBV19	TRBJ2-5	TGTGCCAGTAGTATAGGAGCACTAGCGGAGACCCAGTACTTC	CASSIGALAETQYF
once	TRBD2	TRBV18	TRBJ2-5	TGTGCCAGCTCACCGCGCGGGGGGGCCCGGGAGACCCAGTACTTC	CASSPRGGARETQYF
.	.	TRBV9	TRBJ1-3	TGTGCCAGCAGCCTAAGGGGTCAGGGAGGCATATATTTT	CASSLRGQGGIYF
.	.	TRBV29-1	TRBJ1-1	TGCAGCGTTGAATCGGCAGGGTATGTAGCTGAAGCTTTCTTT	CSVESAGYVAEAFF
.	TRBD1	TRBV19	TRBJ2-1	TGTGCCAGTGATCCCGGGACAGGTTTTAAGGACTACAATGAGCAGTTCTTC	CASDPGTGFKDYNEQFF
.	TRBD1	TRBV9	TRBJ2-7	TGTGCCAGCAATACCGGGACAGGGCTGCGGGAGCAGTACTTC	CASNTGTGLREQYF
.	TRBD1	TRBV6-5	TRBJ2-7	TGTGCCAGCAGTTACTCGGACAGGCCCTACGAGCAGTACTTC	CASSYSDRPYEQYF
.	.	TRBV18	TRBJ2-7	TGTGCCAGCTCACCACAGTCAGGGCGTTTCTACGAGCAGTACTTC	CASSPQSGRFYEQYF
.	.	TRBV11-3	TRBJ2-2	TGTGCCAGCTCCGGGACACAGAACACCGGGGAGCTGTTTTTT	CASSGTQNTGELFF
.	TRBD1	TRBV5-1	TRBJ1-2	TGCGCCAGCAGCCAACCGGGACAGGGCTATGGCTACACCTTC	CASSQPGQGYGYTF
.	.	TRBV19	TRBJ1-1	TGTGCCAGTAGTATAGATTGGGGTACAGGGAACACTGAAGCTTTCTTT	CASSIDWGTGNTEAFF
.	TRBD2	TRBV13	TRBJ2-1	TGTGCCAGCAGCTTAGGTAGCGGGGGTCTCAATGAGCAGTTCTTC	CASSLGSGGLNEQFF
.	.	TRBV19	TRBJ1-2	TGTGCCAGTAGTATGGCTGAGGGAGGCTACACCTTC	CASSMAEGGYTF
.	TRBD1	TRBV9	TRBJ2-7	TGTGCCAGCAGCCCACAACCGGGACAGGTTATTACCTACGAGCAGTACTTC	CASSPQPGQVITYEQYF
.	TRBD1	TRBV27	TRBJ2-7	TGTGCCAGCATGTCCGGGACAGGGGGCGTCCGATCCTACGAGCAGTACTTC	CASMSGTGGVRSYEQYF
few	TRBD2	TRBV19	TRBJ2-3	TGTGCCAGTACCCCCGGACTAGCGGGGATTAGCACAGATACGCAGTATTTT	CASTPGLAGISTDTQYF
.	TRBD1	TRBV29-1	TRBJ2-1	TGCAGCGGCACAGGGGGCGTTGATGAGCAGTTCTTC	CSGTGGVDEQFF
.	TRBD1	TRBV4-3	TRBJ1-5	TGCGCCAGCACCTTAGGACAGGGGCAGGGGTATAGCAATCAGCCCCAGCATTTT	CASTLGQGQGYSNQPQHF
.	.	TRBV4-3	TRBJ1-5	TGCGCCAGCAGCCAAGATTGGATACAGGGTAACTTCAATCAGCCCCAGCATTTT	CASSQDWIQGNFNQPQHF
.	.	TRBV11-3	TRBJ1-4	TGTGCCAGCAGCTTAGGCGGACAAAGTGAAAAACTGTTTTTT	CASSLGGQSEKLFF
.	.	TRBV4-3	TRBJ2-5	TGCGCCAGCAGTCGGGACTGGCAAGAGACCCAGTACTTC	CASSRDWQETQYF
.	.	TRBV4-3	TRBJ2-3	TGCGCCAGCAGCCAAGTACAGGGACGTGGGGGCCAATTTATCACAGATACGCAGTATTTT	CASSQVQGRGGQFITDTQYF
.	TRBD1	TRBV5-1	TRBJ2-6	TGCGCCAGCAGCCCCGGGACAGGGTGGTCTGGGGCCAACGTCCTGACTTTC	CASSPGTGWSGANVLTF
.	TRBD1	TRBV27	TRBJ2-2	TGTGCCAGCAGTTTATCACGGACAGGGGACACCGGGGAGCTGTTTTTT	CASSLSRTGDTGELFF
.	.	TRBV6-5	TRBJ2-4	TGTGCCAGCAGCTACGCACAGGAAGCCAAAAACATTCAGTACTTC	CASSYAQEAKNIQYF
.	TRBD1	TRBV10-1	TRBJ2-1	TGCGCCAGCAGTCAGGGACAGAGATTGTTCTTC	CASSQGQRLFF
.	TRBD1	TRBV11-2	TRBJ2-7	TGTGCCAGCAGCAGCCGACAGGGCTCCTACGAGCAGTACTTC	CASSSRQGSYEQYF
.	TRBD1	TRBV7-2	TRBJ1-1	TGTGCCAGCACCTGGACAGGGCCCATGAACACTGAAGCTTTCTTT	CASTWTGPMNTEAFF
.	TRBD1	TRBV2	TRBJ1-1	TGTGCCAGCAGTAGGGACAGCATGAACACTGAAGCTTTCTTT	CASSRDSMNTEAFF
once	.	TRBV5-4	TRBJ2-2	TGTGCCAGCAGCTCAGAAGGGGCCGGGGAGCTGTTTTTT	CASSSEGAGELFF
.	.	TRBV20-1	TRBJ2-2	TGCAGTGCTAGTGTCGCCCGGGTGGACACCGGGGAGCTGTTTTTT	CSASVARVDTGELFF
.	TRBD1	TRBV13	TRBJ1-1	TGTGCCAGCAGCTTAGGGCAGGGGGCTTTCCGGGGTTCGGGAGCTTTCTTT	CASSLGQGAFRGSGAFF
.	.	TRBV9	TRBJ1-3	TGTGCCAGCAGCGTTAGCAGCTACTCTGGAAACACCATATATTTT	CASSVSSYSGNTIYF
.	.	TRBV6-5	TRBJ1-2	TGTGCCAGCAGTTCTGCCCGCTTCGGTGGCTACACCTTC	CASSSARFGGYTF
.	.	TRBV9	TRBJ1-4	TGTGCCAGCACCGTAGGTGGGAGCACTAATGAAAAACTGTTTTTT	CASTVGGSTNEKLFF
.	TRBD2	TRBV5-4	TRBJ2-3	TGTGCCAGCAGCGCCGGACTAGCGGGGGGAGAGGATACGCAGTATTTT	CASSAGLAGGEDTQYF
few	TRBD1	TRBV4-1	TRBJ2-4	TGCGCCAGCAGCCAAAATACCGGGACAGCCAACATTCAGTACTTC	CASSQNTGTANIQYF
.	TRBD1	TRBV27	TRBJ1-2	TGTGCCAGCAGTCGCGGACAGGGCGGCGGCTACACCTTC	CASSRGQGGGYTF
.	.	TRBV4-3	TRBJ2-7	TGCGCCAGCAGCCTCGGGCCAGGGGACGAGCAGTACTTC	CASSLGPGDEQYF
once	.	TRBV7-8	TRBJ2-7	TGTGCCAGCAGCTTAGTAGAGGGCGGGGAGCAGTACTTC	CASSLVEGGEQYF